This passage covers 2 T cell receptor beta chains from one sample sequenced in a study of cytomegalovirus exposure and HLA in healthy donors. Amplification used 60 Vbeta primers and 13 Jbeta primers. Measured with immunoSEQ multiplex PCR; TCRdb has only the in-frame clones, and not every one. The table has more than 150,000 clones, approximately 82% seen once. The sample consisted of PBMCs. The receptors derive from a woman under 30 in good health and CMV-seropositive.

The CDR3 loop is CASSFGTGRMNTEAFF. In DNA form, the CDR3 reads TGTGCCAGCAGCTTCGGGACAGGACGTATGAACACTGAAGCTTTCTTT. The rearrangement uses TRBV5-4 and TRBJ1-1, with TRBD1 identical over 8 bases. The CDR3 contains 16 residues. The germline V gene encodes CDR1 SGHNT and CDR2 YYREEE (reference sequence). J gave up 0 bases and V 2 bases, and 6 bases lay outside the gene matches.

J is TRBJ1-2 and V is TRBV5-6; 10 bases line up with TRBD1. The CDR3 covers 12 residues. The V gene end was trimmed by 3 bases and the J gene end by 7 bases; junction bases not matched to a gene: 0. From germline, CDR1 is SGHDT and CDR2 YYEEEE. The CDR3 DNA sequence: TGTGCCAGCAGCTGGGACAGGGGTGGCTACACCTTC. Protein: CASSWDRGGYTF.